This passage covers 7 T cell receptor beta chains from one sample sequenced in a study of cytomegalovirus exposure and HLA in healthy donors. The PCR made use of 60 Vbeta and 13 Jbeta primers. Sequenced by immunoSEQ multiplex PCR; TCRdb stores in-frame clones only, minus some. The data show 160,000 or so clones, with roughly four fifths seen just once and about 1% held by the top ten. Sample: PBMCs. These receptors all stem from a woman aged 40 to 50 in good health and CMV-seronegative.

The chain carries TRBV6-5 and TRBJ1-1; 9 nucleotides match TRBD1. There are 14 residues in the CDR3. Germline values: CDR1 MNHEY, CDR2 SVGAGI. V was clipped by 5 bases and J by 11 bases; unmatched bases: 12. CDR3 loop: CASSLRGQGPGAFF. For the CDR3, the DNA is TGTGCCAGCAGTCTCCGGGGACAGGGCCCGGGGGCTTTCTTT.

In its sample, this clone was seen once. The CDR3 DNA reads as TGTGCCAGTAGTATAGATGCAGGGGCCCGATCCTATCGAGCCAACGTCCTGACTTTC. Translating gives CASSIDAGARSYRANVLTF. The chain carries TRBV19 and TRBJ2-6, with TRBD1 as a possible D gene (6 bases). Trimming pared 0 bases from V and 7 bases from J, leaving 22 bases between. The CDR3 runs 19 residues. CDR1 and CDR2 (germline): LNHDA, SQIVND (reference sequence).

Worth noting for this clone: This same CDR3 is encoded by further DNA sequences in the sample. The chain combines TRBV5-4 with TRBJ2-1; 7 nucleotides line up with TRBD2. V was pared by 0 bases and J by 0 bases, with 0 bases of the junction left unmatched. The CDR3 has 15 amino acids. The germline V gene encodes CDR1 SGHNT and CDR2 YYREEE (reference sequence). CDR3 DNA sequence: TGTGCCAGCAGCTTGGGCGGGAGCTCCTACAATGAGCAGTTCTTC. Protein product: CASSLGGSSYNEQFF.

The chain has TRBV6-5 and TRBJ2-2; D is uncertain. CDR1 MNHEY and CDR2 SVGAGI come from the germline V gene. V lost 2 bases and J 6 bases, leaving 10 bases between the germline ends. The CDR3 runs 14 residues. The CDR3 region is CASSYQANAGELFF. CDR3 DNA: TGTGCCAGCAGTTACCAGGCCAACGCCGGGGAGCTGTTTTTT.

The chain employs TRBV5-1 and TRBJ2-3; 9 nucleotides align to TRBD2. Germline values: CDR1 SGHRS, CDR2 YFSETQ. The ends lost 4 bases at V and 3 bases at J; junction bases unmatched: 6. The CDR3 runs to 15 residues. In nucleotides, the CDR3 is TGCGCCAGCAGCACCAGCGGGAGGAGTACAGATACGCAGTATTTT. Translation gives CASSTSGRSTDTQYF.

The chain combines TRBV27 with TRBJ1-1; TRBD1 might be the D (5 bases). Trimming shortened V by 4 bases and J by 7 bases, and 10 bases separated the two germline ends. CDR1 MNHEY and CDR2 SMNVEV come from the germline V gene (reference sequence). The CDR3 consists of 12 residues. The CDR3 spells CASSSGGVEAFF. The CDR3 DNA is TGTGCCAGCAGTTCGGGGGGGGTTGAAGCTTTCTTT.

Notes on this clone: This sample includes further DNA sequences coding for the same CDR3. The genes are TRBV18 and TRBJ1-1; D unclear. Trimming shortened V by 3 bases and J by 1 base, and 9 bases separated the two germline ends. Germline V gene sequence: CDR1 KGHSH, CDR2 LQKENI. The CDR3 runs to 14 residues. The CDR3 is CASSPSRENTEAFF. In DNA form, the CDR3 reads TGTGCCAGCTCACCTTCCCGGGAGAACACTGAAGCTTTCTTT.